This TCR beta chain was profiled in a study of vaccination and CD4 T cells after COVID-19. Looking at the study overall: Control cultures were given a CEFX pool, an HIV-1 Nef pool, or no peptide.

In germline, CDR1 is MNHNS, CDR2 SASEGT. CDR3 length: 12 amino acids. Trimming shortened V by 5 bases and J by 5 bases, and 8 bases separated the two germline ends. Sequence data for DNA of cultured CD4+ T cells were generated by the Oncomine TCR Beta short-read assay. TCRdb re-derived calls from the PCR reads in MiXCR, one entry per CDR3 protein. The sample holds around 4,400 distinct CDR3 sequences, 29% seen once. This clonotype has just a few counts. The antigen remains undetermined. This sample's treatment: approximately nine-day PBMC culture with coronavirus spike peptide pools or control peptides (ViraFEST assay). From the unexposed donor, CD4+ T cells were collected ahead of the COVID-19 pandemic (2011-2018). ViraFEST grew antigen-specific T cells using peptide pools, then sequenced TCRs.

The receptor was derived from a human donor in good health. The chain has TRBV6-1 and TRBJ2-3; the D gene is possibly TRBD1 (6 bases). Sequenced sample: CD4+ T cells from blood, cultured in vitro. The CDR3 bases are TGTGCCAGCAGTCAACAGGGAGATACGCAGTATTTT. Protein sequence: CASSQQGDTQYF.